This T cell receptor (beta chain) appears in the sequencing data of a study of T cells in Graves' hyperthyroidism and ophthalmopathy (dated by TCRdb to the late 2010s). With respect to the entire study: Peripheral blood was sampled at the time of initial diagnosis, prior to any treatment. To identify TCR V-J signatures that set the groups apart, the researchers used a discovery cohort of roughly 100 patients, made up of fewer than 50 with Graves' ophthalmopathy and some 56 with stable Graves' hyperthyroidism. The paper reports TCR Vbeta CDR3 sequencing of roughly 140 peripheral blood samples: under 45 ophthalmopathy, around 80 hyperthyroidism and some 17 progressor patients. Prospective prediction of ophthalmopathy was tested in an independent validation cohort of some 19 hyperthyroidism patients and some 17 patients who later progressed to ophthalmopathy. The 100 discovery patients were divided at random into training and test sets in a 7:3 ratio. In addition, the study compared T-cell repertoires in thyroid tissue and in blood from over 5 Graves' hyperthyroidism patients. Following sampling, methimazole starting at 30 mg daily was given to hyperthyroidism patients, and high-dose intravenous methylprednisolone was given to ophthalmopathy patients.

Comments on this clonotype: The antigen this receptor binds is unknown. Per-base qualities were not stored, and no clone one base away is much larger.

A patient counted as having stable Graves' hyperthyroidism if no progression to ophthalmopathy occurred over 18 months of follow-up. Hyperthyroidism patients were aged 18 to 65 years and newly diagnosed, with disease duration of less than 2 months. Exclusion was applied to patients with uncontrolled infections, other autoimmune diseases, pregnancy or lactation. Diagnoses relied on clinical symptoms, serum thyroxine and TRAb, thyroid ultrasound and orbital computed tomography. Ficoll-Paque density gradient centrifugation was used to isolate PBMCs from about 10 ml of fresh peripheral blood. Total RNA was extracted with Trizol reagent, and quality was checked on an Agilent 2100 Bioanalyzer. The TCR beta CDR3 regions were amplified from the RNA transcripts. The first round of RT-PCR for the TCR CDR3 was performed with the HTBI primer set and the Qiagen OneStep RT-PCR kit. Libraries were constructed in a second round of multiplex PCR, after which size selection and purification were carried out. Sequencing of the libraries was done on an Illumina HiSeq2000 using paired-end 100 bp reads. Per the original workflow: Raw data were processed with SOAPnuke, discarding reads with adapters, uncalled bases, mean Phred below 15, or no exact constant-primer or identifier match. COPE v1.2.5 was used to merge the high-quality paired reads, and each unique nucleotide sequence was defined as a clonotype. Clonotypes were aligned to IMGT TRBV, TRBD and TRBJ reference segments using MiTCR v1.1. The analysis was restricted to V-J combinations with a frequency above 0.0001, which together covered about 99% of the repertoires. A TCS score was defined as the ratio between F50 (clonal expansion) and ExV (chaos), using BLOSUM62-based TCRdist between CDR3 peptides within each V-J. Welch's t-statistics and random forest reduced roughly 500 V-J features to fewer than 15, which were used in a naive Bayes classifier (R e1071). Using fastp at Q25 and MiXCR, TCRdb reprocessed the public reads and kept productive beta chains. Rows merge per CDR3 protein into single entries with the most common DNA and genes. TCRdb assigned the V and J calls; the authors' analysis was not used. The sample data list about 480,000 distinct CDR3 sequences, and 14% of these were observed just once. The ten largest clones take up 17% of the sample.

The CDR3 measures 18 amino acids from cysteine to phenylalanine. The kept DNA is CDR3 alone, 54 bases in frame from the first base. Germline trimming: 7 bases from V, 4 bases from J; junction bases outside gene matches: 12. The germline V gene encodes CDR1 SNHLY and CDR2 FYNNEI. Points the paper makes about the study in general: In validation, progression to ophthalmopathy was predicted by the model with more than 65% sensitivity and about 72% specificity, a median of approximately 6.5 months before onset. Most expanded thyroid clonotypes (frequency above 0.001) were also detected in blood, suggesting blood repertoires may reflect thyroid immune responses. A 13 V-J signature model separated ophthalmopathy from stable hyperthyroidism, with approximately 86% sensitivity and about 81% specificity in cross-validation and 80%/75% in testing. No statistical method was used to set the sample size in advance, and investigators knew the group allocation.

This TCR was recovered from a woman aged 18-29 years with Graves' hyperthyroidism. What was sequenced was blood. This chain joins TRBV2 to TRBJ2-1; the central 14 bases match TRBD2. The CDR3 region reads CASNALGLAGGPYNEQFF. The DNA is as follows: TGTGCCAGCAATGCACTCGGACTAGCGGGAGGCCCTTACAATGAGCAGTTCTTC.